This TCR beta chain was captured in a study of T-cell memory formation after mild COVID-19. Whole-study results and caveats: Cross-reactive memory seemingly joined, as some responding clones were found in pre-infection memory. CD4+ contracting clones were mainly CM and EM; CD8+ ones, EMRA.

This clonotype has a count of ten or more. No antigen is known for it. The CDR3 runs to 14 residues. Germline values: CDR1 DFQATT, CDR2 SNEGSKA (reference sequence). TCRdb re-derived calls from the 5' RACE reads in MiXCR, one entry per CDR3 protein. The sample lists 120,000 to 150,000 distinct CDR3 sequences; roughly 19% were seen once. Sequenced material: PBMCs or a T cell subset sorted from them (not recorded which). This sequence originates from an adult woman who had mild COVID-19 (a few samples of this study predate the infection). Cell type and time point are not known. This sequence joins TRBV20-1 and TRBJ2-1; 8 bases fit TRBD2. The CDR3 protein is CSTDGRANNNEQFF. DNA for the CDR3: TGCAGCACGGACGGGAGGGCCAACAACAATGAGCAGTTCTTC.